Below are 28 T cell receptor beta chains sequenced from a single sample in a study of technical replicates of blood from several donors. The table came from immunoSEQ multiplex PCR; TCRdb's copy has only in-frame clones and leaves some out. The table shows some 85,000 clones, with around 94% occurring only once. The sample was T cells isolated from PBMCs. Source of these receptors: a human donor in good health.

The V and J genes are TRBV6-6 and TRBJ2-1, with TRBD2 as a possible D gene (6 bases). The CDR3 is 12 amino acids. Germline assignment: CDR1 MNHNY and CDR2 SVGAGI (reference sequence). V was shortened by 5 bases and J by 6 bases, with 8 bases between the two germline ends. Here the CDR3 reads CASSGSGNEQFF. The CDR3 nucleotides are TGTGCCAGCAGTGGTAGCGGCAATGAGCAGTTCTTC.

This clone occurred once. The V gene is TRBV28, the J gene TRBJ2-5, with D possibly matching TRBD1 (6 bases). CDR1 and CDR2 from the germline V gene are MDHEN and SYDVKM. The CDR3 is 14 amino acids. The V and J ends lost 5 bases and 2 bases respectively, with 12 bases between them. CDR3: CASSTTGSQETQYF. CDR3 nucleotide sequence: TGTGCCAGCAGTACTACAGGGTCGCAAGAGACCCAGTACTTC.

The V call is TRBV5-1, the J call TRBJ2-7, with D unresolved. V was cut by 4 bases and J by 0 bases, with 11 bases left in between. The CDR3 length is 14 residues. Germline V gene lookup returns CDR1 SGHRS and CDR2 YFSETQ. The CDR3 DNA reads TGCGCCAGCAGCGAAGACACGAGCTCCTACGAGCAGTACTTC. The encoded protein is CASSEDTSSYEQYF.

The chain joins TRBV30 to TRBJ1-5, with D unclear. The V gene's germline CDR1 is GTSNPN and CDR2 SVGIG (reference sequence). Between the trimmed V and J ends, which lost 1 base and 12 bases, there was a span of 19 bases. This CDR3 is built from 14 residues. CDR3 sequence: CAWSGVVSRSGQHF. DNA of the CDR3: TGTGCCTGGAGTGGGGTTGTTTCCCGGTCGGGCCAGCATTTT.

The rearrangement links TRBV7-2 to TRBJ2-1, with TRBD2 as a possible D gene (6 bases). Germline V CDR1 and CDR2: SGHTA, FQGNSA. The CDR3 is 15 residues long. V was clipped by 1 base and J by 5 bases, with 12 bases between them. The CDR3 DNA reads TGTGCCAGCAGCTTAGTTCTAGCGAGAAACAATGAGCAGTTCTTC. Its protein product is CASSLVLARNNEQFF.

The V gene is TRBV9, the J gene TRBJ2-3, with D maybe TRBD2 (6 bases). The CDR3 length is 14 residues. Germline lookup yields CDR1 SGDLS and CDR2 YYNGEE. Trimming left V 4 bases short and J 4 bases short, with 13 bases between. The CDR3 DNA reads TGTGCCAGCAGCAAAGGGACTTTTCCAGATACGCAGTATTTT. This encodes CASSKGTFPDTQYF.

The chain recombines TRBV9 with TRBJ2-7, with D possibly TRBD1 on 5 matching bases. Germline CDR1 reads SGDLS; CDR2 reads YYNGEE. CDR3 length: 14 residues. Deletions cut 0 bases from V and 3 bases from J, with 10 bases between. In DNA, the CDR3 is TGTGCCAGCAGCGTAGAGGTACAGGACTACGAGCAGTACTTC. Encoded protein: CASSVEVQDYEQYF.

The CDR3 sequence is CAWRASGSYNEQFF. CDR3 sequence (DNA): TGTGCCTGGAGAGCTAGCGGGAGTTATAATGAGCAGTTCTTC. The J gene is TRBJ2-1, the V gene TRBV30; 10 nucleotides agree with TRBD2. After removal of 3 bases from V and 7 bases from J, the junction contained 6 bases not matched to a gene. CDR1 GTSNPN and CDR2 SVGIG come from the germline V gene (reference sequence). This CDR3 is built from 14 residues.

The rearrangement links TRBV7-2 to TRBJ2-7, with D perhaps TRBD1 (6 bases). This CDR3 has 14 residues. Germline V CDR1 and CDR2: SGHTA, FQGNSA. V was pared by 1 base and J by 3 bases, with 10 bases between. The CDR3 reads CASSLGQEYYEQYF. CDR3 sequence (DNA): TGTGCCAGCAGCTTAGGACAGGAATACTACGAGCAGTACTTC.

Notes on this clone: This CDR3 is also generated by other DNA sequences in the sample. V gene TRBV30 combines with J gene TRBJ2-1; 7 bases map to TRBD2. Trimming cost V 0 bases and J 7 bases; bases outside gene matches: 3. CDR3 size: 13 residues. Germline V gives CDR1 GTSNPN, CDR2 SVGIG (reference sequence). The CDR3 loop is CAWSVLGGNEQFF. CDR3 coding DNA: TGTGCCTGGAGTGTACTCGGGGGGAATGAGCAGTTCTTC.

This rearrangement joins TRBV10-3 to TRBJ2-7; a possible D gene is TRBD2 (6 bases). Looked up from germline, CDR1 is ENHRY and CDR2 is SYGVKD. The CDR3 spans 14 residues. V dropped 3 bases and J dropped 7 bases, with 16 bases sitting between them. CDR3 in amino acids: CAISEPGKSGEQYF. The CDR3 nucleotides read TGTGCCATCAGTGAACCCGGGAAAAGCGGGGAGCAGTACTTC.

V usage is TRBV7-2 and J usage is TRBJ2-2; D ambiguous. With 1 base removed from V and 5 bases from J, the gap between germline ends came to 8 bases. Germline V gene sequence: CDR1 SGHTA, CDR2 FQGNSA. The CDR3 contains 14 residues. CDR3 coding DNA: TGTGCCAGCAGCTTAGTGCCAGGAACCGGGGAGCTGTTTTTT. It specifies CASSLVPGTGELFF. The full variable domain, with the rest looked up from reference TRBV7-2 and TRBJ2-2, is GAGVSQSPSNKVTEKGKDVELRCDPISGHTALYWYRQSLGQGLEFLIYFQGNSAPDKSGLPSDRFSAERTGGSVSTLTIQRTQQEDSAVYLCASSLVPGTGELFFGEGSRLTVL.

The chain links TRBV27 to TRBJ1-5, with TRBD1 as a possible D gene (5 bases). This CDR3 is 13 amino acids long. CDR1 MNHEY and CDR2 SMNVEV come from the germline V gene (reference sequence). The V and J ends lost 7 bases and 3 bases respectively, with 10 bases between them. The CDR3 coding sequence is TGTGCCAGCAAGGAGACAGTCAATCAGCCCCAGCATTTT. As protein: CASKETVNQPQHF.

The chain joins TRBV28 to TRBJ2-1; 7 positions match TRBD1. V lost 6 bases to trimming and J lost 7 bases; unmatched junction nucleotides: 3. There are 12 residues in the CDR3. Germline assignment: CDR1 MDHEN and CDR2 SYDVKM. CDR3 amino acids: CASSPQGNEQFF. The CDR3 coding sequence is TGTGCCAGCAGCCCACAGGGGAATGAGCAGTTCTTC.

A single count supports this clone. The chain uses TRBV6-5 and TRBJ2-7, with D hard to call. V lost 8 bases and J 1 base, leaving 15 bases between the germline ends. CDR1 is MNHEY and CDR2 is SVGAGI in the germline V gene. The CDR3 has 14 residues. The CDR3 is CASGWVGASYEQYF. The CDR3, as DNA: TGTGCCAGCGGATGGGTTGGAGCTTCCTACGAGCAGTACTTC.

V usage is TRBV10-3 and J usage is TRBJ2-1, with 7 positions matching TRBD1. After removal of 1 base from V and 3 bases from J, the junction contained 6 bases not matched to a gene. Germline V lookup: CDR1 ENHRY, CDR2 SYGVKD. The CDR3 has 16 amino acids. DNA of the CDR3: TGTGCCATCAGTGAGTTTCCGGGACAGAACTACAATGAGCAGTTCTTC. Translation: CAISEFPGQNYNEQFF.

The chain links TRBV19 to TRBJ1-2, with D tentatively TRBD1 (5 bases). CDR3 length equals 14 residues. The ends were cut back, 5 bases at V and 3 bases at J, with 13 bases in the middle. The germline V gene encodes CDR1 LNHDA and CDR2 SQIVND (reference sequence). In nucleotides, the CDR3 is TGTGCCAGTAGTGCAGGGAGGCATCACTATGGCTACACCTTC. It specifies CASSAGRHHYGYTF.

This sequence joins TRBV30 and TRBJ1-1, with D perhaps matching TRBD1 (5 bases). Germline V gene data show CDR1 as GTSNPN and CDR2 as SVGIG (reference sequence). V dropped 1 base and J dropped 0 bases, with 12 bases sitting between them. The CDR3 extends over 15 amino acids. CDR3 in amino acids: CAWSGRGGVNTEAFF. The CDR3 DNA sequence: TGTGCCTGGAGTGGACGGGGGGGGGTGAACACTGAAGCTTTCTTT.

The chain has TRBV2 and TRBJ1-2, with TRBD1 matching over 8 bases. The V gene end was trimmed by 9 bases and the J gene end by 8 bases; junction bases not matched to a gene: 8. The CDR3 loop spans 12 amino acids. Germline V gene data show CDR1 as SNHLY and CDR2 as FYNNEI. The CDR3 bases are TGTGCCAGTCCCGACAGGGGAGAAGGCTACACCTTC. Translating gives CASPDRGEGYTF.

In its sample, this clone was seen once. The chain joins TRBV7-8 to TRBJ2-1; 9 bases agree with TRBD2. The CDR3 consists of 14 residues. V trimming: 5 bases; J trimming: 7 bases; junction bases outside the gene matches: 6. From germline, CDR1 is SGHVS and CDR2 FQNEAQ. The CDR3 coding sequence is TGTGCCAGCAGCCCCGGGACTAGCTTTAATGAGCAGTTCTTC. It is translated as CASSPGTSFNEQFF.

This rearrangement joins TRBV28 to TRBJ2-6; D might be TRBD2 (5 bases). The length of the CDR3 is 14 residues. Germline V lookup: CDR1 MDHEN, CDR2 SYDVKM. V was shortened by 8 bases and J by 0 bases, with 8 bases between the two germline ends. CDR3 amino acids: CASGEFSGANVLTF. The CDR3 bases are TGTGCCAGCGGGGAGTTCTCTGGGGCCAACGTCCTGACTTTC.

Only one count was recorded for this clone. This chain links TRBV10-3 with TRBJ1-2, with D possibly matching TRBD1 (5 bases). The V end was cut by 6 bases, the J end by 6 bases, with 17 bases between. CDR3 length equals 14 residues. CDR1 is ENHRY and CDR2 is SYGVKD in the germline V gene. CDR3 amino acids: CAISQLQEGNGYTF. CDR3 nucleotide sequence: TGTGCCATCAGCCAATTACAGGAGGGGAATGGCTACACCTTC.

The genes are TRBV9 and TRBJ1-2; D gene uncertain. The CDR3 totals 13 residues. The ends were cut back, 0 bases at V and 2 bases at J, with 5 bases in the middle. Germline V gene data show CDR1 as SGDLS and CDR2 as YYNGEE. The CDR3 region has the DNA TGTGCCAGCAGCGTAGGAGCCAACTATGGCTACACCTTC. Translation: CASSVGANYGYTF. The full variable domain, with the rest looked up from reference TRBV9 and TRBJ1-2, is DSGVTQTPKHLITATGQRVTLRCSPRSGDLSVYWYQQSLDQGLQFLIQYYNGEERAKGNILERFSAQQFPDLHSELNLSSLELGDSALYFCASSVGANYGYTFGSGTRLTVV.

J is TRBJ2-7 and V is TRBV4-3; maybe TRBD2 (5 bases). Germline CDR1 is LGHNA and CDR2 is YSLEER. V gave up 0 bases and J gave up 6 bases, with 12 bases separating them. This CDR3 has 14 residues. The DNA for the CDR3 is TGCGCCAGCAGCCAAGAGCTCGGACGGGGCGAGCAGTACTTC. It translates to CASSQELGRGEQYF.

This chain connects TRBV10-3 to TRBJ2-7; possible D gene TRBD2, 6 bases. This CDR3 has 11 residues. CDR1 is ENHRY, CDR2 SYGVKD, per germline. Trimming removed 8 bases from V and 6 bases from J, with 11 bases in between. In DNA, the CDR3 is TGTGCCATCGGGGAGGTCGCCGAGCAGTACTTC. Its protein is CAIGEVAEQYF.

The CDR3 coding sequence is TGCGCCAGCAGCCCGAACCTATCCTACAATGAGCAGTTCTTC. It is translated as CASSPNLSYNEQFF. The chain has TRBV5-1 and TRBJ2-1, with D hard to call. The CDR3 has 14 amino acids. Germline-derived CDR1 and CDR2 are SGHRS and YFSETQ. V lost 4 bases, J lost 1 base, and 9 bases lay in between. The full variable domain, with the rest looked up from reference TRBV5-1 and TRBJ2-1, is KAGVTQTPRYLIKTRGQQVTLSCSPISGHRSVSWYQQTPGQGLQFLFEYFSETQRNKGNFPGRFSGRQFSNSRSEMNVSTLELGDSALYLCASSPNLSYNEQFFGPGTRLTVL.

The chain joins TRBV19 to TRBJ1-5, with D uncertain. The V gene's germline CDR1 is LNHDA and CDR2 SQIVND (reference sequence). The V and J ends lost 2 bases and 4 bases respectively, with 15 bases between them. The CDR3 runs to 16 residues. The CDR3 loop reads CASSISLYLRNQPQHF. CDR3 in DNA: TGTGCCAGTAGTATATCCCTATACCTTCGTAATCAGCCCCAGCATTTT.

This chain joins TRBV5-6 and TRBJ2-3; 13 bases agree with TRBD2. Germline CDR1 and CDR2: SGHDT and YYEEEE. The CDR3 contains 14 residues. The V and J ends lost 10 bases and 3 bases, in that order; junction bases with no gene match: 5. The CDR3 reads CAGGLAGSTDTQYF. The DNA for the CDR3 is TGTGCCGGGGGACTAGCGGGAAGTACAGATACGCAGTATTTT.